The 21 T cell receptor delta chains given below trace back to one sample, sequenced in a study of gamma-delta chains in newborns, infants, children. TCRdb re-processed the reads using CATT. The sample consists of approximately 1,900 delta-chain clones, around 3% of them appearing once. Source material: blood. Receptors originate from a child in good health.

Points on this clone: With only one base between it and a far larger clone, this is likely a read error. The CDR3 here is CACDTLGAPDTDKLIF. Written as DNA, the CDR3 is TGTGCCTGTGACACTCTGGGGGCTCCCGACACCGATAAACTCATCTTC. The V gene remains uncalled, whereas the J gene is TRDJ1; the tabulated D call, TRDD3, remains unverified against the DNA. The CDR3 extends over 16 amino acids.

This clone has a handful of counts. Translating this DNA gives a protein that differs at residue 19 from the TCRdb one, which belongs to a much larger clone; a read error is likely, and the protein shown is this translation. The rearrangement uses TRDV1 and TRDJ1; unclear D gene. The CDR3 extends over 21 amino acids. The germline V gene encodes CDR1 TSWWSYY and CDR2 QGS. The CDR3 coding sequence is TGTGCTCTTGGGGAATATTCCCCCTGCAGTGGGAATAAACGATCCACCGATAAACCCATCTTT. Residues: CALGEYSPCSGNKRSTDKPIF.

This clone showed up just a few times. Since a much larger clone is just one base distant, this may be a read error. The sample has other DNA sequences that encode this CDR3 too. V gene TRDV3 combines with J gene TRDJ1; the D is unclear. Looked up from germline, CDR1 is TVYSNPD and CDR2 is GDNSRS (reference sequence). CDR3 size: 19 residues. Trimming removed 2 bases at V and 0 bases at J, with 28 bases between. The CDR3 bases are TGTGCCTTTCCCTCTAAAGACTTATACTCCCAAGAGTACACCGATAAACTCATCTTT. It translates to CAFPSKDLYSQEYTDKLIF.

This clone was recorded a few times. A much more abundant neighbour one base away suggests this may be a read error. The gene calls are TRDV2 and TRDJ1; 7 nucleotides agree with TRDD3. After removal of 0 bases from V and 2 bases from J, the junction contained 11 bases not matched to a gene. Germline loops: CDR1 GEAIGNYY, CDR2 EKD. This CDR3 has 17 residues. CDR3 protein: CACDTLGGTRRTDKLIF. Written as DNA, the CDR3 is TGTGCCTGTGACACCCTGGGGGGTACGCGCCGAACCGATAAACTCATCTTT.

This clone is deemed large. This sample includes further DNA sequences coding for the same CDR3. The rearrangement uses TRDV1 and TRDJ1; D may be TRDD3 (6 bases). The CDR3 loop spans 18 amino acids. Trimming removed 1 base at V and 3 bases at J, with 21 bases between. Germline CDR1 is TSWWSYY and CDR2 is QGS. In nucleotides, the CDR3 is TGTGCTCTTGGGGAACCATTAGGTTTACTGGGTTCAGCCGATAAACTCATCTTT. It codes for CALGEPLGLLGSADKLIF.

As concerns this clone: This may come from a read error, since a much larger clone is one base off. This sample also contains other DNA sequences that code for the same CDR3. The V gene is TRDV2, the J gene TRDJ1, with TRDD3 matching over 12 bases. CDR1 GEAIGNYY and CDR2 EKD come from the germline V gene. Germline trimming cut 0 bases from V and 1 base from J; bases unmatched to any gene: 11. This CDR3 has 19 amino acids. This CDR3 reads CACDTVGLGDTRGTDKLIF. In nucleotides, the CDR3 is TGTGCCTGTGACACCGTTGGGCTGGGGGATACGCGTGGCACCGATAAACTCATCTTT.

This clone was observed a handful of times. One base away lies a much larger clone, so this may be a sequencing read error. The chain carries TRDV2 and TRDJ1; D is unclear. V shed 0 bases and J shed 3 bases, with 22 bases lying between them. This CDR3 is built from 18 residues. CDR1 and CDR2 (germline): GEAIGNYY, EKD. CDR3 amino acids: CACDTAAAEVGTPDKLIF. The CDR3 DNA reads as TGTGCCTGTGACACCGCGGCGGCTGAGGTTGGGACTCCCGATAAACTCATCTTT.

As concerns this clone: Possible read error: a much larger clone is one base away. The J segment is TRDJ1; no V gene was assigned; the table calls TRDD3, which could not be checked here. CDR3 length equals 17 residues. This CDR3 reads CACDTLSVVGDTDKLIF. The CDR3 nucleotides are TGTGCCTGTGACACCCTGTCTGTAGTGGGGGATACGGATAAACTAATCTTT.

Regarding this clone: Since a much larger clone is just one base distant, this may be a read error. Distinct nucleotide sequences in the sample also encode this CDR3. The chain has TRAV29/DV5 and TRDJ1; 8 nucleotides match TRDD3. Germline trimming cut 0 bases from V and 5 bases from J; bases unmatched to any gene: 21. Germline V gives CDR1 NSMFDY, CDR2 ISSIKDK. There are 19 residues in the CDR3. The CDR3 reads CAASARNFLGDTGTDKLIF. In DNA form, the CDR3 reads TGTGCAGCAAGCGCGCGAAACTTTCTGGGGGACACCGGGACTGATAAACTCATCTTT.

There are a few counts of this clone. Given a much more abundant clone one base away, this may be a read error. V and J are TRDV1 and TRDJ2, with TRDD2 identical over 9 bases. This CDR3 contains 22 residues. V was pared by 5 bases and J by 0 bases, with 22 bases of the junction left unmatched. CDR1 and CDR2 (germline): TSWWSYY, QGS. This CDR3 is CALGPSRAFLPWGFTLTAQLFF. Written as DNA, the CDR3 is TGTGCTCTTGGGCCATCGCGGGCCTTCCTACCGTGGGGATTCACTTTGACAGCACAACTCTTCTTT.

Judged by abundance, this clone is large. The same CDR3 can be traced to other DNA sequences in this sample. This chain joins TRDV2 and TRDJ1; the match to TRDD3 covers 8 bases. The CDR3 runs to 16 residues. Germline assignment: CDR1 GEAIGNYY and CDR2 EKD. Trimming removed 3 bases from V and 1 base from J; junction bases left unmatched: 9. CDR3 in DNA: TGTGCCTGTGACTATACTGGGGGCCGAGGCACCGATAAACTCATCTTT. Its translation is CACDYTGGRGTDKLIF.

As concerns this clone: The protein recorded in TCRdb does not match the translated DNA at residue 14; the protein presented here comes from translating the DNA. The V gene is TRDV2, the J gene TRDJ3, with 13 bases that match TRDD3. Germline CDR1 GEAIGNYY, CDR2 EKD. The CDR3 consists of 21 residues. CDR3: CACDPVLGDTGSSRDTRQMFF. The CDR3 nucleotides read TGTGCCTGTGATCCGGTACTGGGGGATACGGGAAGCTCCCGGGACACCCGACAGATGTTTTTC.

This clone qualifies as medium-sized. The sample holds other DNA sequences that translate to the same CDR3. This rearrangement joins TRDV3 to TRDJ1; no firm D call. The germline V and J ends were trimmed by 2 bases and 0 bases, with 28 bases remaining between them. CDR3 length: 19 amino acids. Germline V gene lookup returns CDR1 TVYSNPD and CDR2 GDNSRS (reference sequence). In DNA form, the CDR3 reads TGTGCCTTTCCCTCCAAAGACTTATACTCCCAAGAGTACACCGATAAACTCATCTTT. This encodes CAFPSKDLYSQEYTDKLIF.

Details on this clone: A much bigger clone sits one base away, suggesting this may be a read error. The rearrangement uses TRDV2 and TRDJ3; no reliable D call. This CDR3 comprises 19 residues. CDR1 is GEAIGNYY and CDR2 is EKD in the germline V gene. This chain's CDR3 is CARDTVGGAGSWDTRQMFF. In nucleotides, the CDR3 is TGTGCCCGTGACACCGTCGGAGGAGCGGGCTCCTGGGACACCCGACAGATGTTTTTC.

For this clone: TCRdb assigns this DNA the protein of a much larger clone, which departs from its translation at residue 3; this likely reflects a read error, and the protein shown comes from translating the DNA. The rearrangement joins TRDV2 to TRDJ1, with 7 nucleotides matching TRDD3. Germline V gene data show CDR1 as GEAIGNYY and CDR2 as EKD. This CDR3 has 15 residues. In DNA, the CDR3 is TGTGCCGGTGAGAGCTTACTGGGGACCACCGATAAACTCATCTTT. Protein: CAGESLLGTTDKLIF.

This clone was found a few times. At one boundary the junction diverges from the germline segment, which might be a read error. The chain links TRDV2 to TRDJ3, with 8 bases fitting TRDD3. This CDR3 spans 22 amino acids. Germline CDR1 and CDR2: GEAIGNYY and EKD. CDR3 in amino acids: CACDTAQLGVLHNSWDTRQMFF. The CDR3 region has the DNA TGTGCCTGTGACACCGCCCAACTGGGGGTCCTCCACAATTCCTGGGATACCCGACAGATGTTTTTC.

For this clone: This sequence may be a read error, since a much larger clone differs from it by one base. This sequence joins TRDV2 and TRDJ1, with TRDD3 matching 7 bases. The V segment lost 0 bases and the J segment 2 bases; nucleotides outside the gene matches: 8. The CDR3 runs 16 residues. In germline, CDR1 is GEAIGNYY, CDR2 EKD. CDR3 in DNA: TGTGCCTGTGACACCGTGGGGGACCCCCCAACCGATAAACTCATCTTT. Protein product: CACDTVGDPPTDKLIF.

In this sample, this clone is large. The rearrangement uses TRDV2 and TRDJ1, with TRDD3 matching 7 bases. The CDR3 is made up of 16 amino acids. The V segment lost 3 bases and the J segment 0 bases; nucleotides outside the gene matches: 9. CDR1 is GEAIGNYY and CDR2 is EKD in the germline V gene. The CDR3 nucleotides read TGTGCCTGTGACCCCTTGGGGGACCCGTACACCGATAAACTCATCTTT. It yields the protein CACDPLGDPYTDKLIF.

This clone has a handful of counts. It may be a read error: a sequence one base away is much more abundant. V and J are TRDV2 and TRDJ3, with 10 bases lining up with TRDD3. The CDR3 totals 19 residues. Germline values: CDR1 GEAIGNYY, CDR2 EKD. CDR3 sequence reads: CACDQTGGSRSRDTRQMFF. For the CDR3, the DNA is TGTGCCTGTGACCAGACTGGGGGATCCCGCTCCCGGGACACCCGACAGATGTTTTTC.

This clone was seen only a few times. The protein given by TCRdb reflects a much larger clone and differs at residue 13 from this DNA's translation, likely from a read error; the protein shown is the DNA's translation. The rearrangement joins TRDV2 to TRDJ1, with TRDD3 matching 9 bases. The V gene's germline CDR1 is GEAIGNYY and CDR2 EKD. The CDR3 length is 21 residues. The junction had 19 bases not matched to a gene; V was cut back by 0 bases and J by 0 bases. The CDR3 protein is CACDTVKSPTGGHIYTDKLIF. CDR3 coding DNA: TGTGCCTGTGACACCGTCAAGAGCCCTACTGGGGGACACATTTACACCGATAAACTCATCTTT.

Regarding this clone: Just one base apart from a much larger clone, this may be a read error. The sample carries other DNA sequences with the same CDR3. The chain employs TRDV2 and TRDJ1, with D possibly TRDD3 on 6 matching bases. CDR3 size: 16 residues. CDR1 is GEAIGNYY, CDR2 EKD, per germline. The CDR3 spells CACDALLGTFTDKLIF. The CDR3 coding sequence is TGTGCCTGTGACGCCTTACTGGGAACCTTCACCGATAAACTCATCTTC.